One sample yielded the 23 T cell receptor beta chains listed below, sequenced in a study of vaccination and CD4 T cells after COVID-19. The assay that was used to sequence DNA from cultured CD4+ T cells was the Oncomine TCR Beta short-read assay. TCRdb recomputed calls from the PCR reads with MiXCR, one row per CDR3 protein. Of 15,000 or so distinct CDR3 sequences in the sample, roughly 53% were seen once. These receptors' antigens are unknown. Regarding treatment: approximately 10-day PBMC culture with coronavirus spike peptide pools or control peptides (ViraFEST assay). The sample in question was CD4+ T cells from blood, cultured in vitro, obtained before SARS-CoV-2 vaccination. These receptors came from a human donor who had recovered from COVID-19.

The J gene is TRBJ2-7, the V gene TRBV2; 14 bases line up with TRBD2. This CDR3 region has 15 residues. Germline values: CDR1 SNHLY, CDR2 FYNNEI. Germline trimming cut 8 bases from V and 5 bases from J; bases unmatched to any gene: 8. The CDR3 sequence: CASGSQGLAGDEQYF. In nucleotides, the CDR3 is TGTGCCAGCGGGTCCCAGGGACTAGCGGGAGACGAGCAGTACTTC. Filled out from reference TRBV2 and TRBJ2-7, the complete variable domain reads EPEVTQTPSHQVTQMGQEVILRCVPISNHLYFYWYRQILGQKVEFLVSFYNNEISEKSEIFDDQFSVERPDGSNFTLKIRSTKLEDSAMYFCASGSQGLAGDEQYFGPGTRLTVT.

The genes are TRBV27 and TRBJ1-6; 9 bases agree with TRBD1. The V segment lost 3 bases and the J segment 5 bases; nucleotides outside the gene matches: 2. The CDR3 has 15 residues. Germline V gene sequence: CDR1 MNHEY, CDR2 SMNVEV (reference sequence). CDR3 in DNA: TGTGCCAGCAGTTTCGGGACAGGGAATAATTCACCCCTCCACTTT. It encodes CASSFGTGNNSPLHF.

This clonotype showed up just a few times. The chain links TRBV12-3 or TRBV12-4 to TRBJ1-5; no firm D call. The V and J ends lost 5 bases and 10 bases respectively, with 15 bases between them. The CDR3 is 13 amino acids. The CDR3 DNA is TGTGCCAGCAGTCAGAGCCTAATCCTTCCCCAGCATTTT. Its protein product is CASSQSLILPQHF.

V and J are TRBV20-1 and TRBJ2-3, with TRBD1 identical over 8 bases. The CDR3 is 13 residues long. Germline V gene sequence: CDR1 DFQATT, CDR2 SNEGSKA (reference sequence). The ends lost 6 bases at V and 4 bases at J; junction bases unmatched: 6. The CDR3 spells CSAPRQGPDTQYF. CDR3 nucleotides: TGCAGTGCACCGCGACAGGGGCCAGATACGCAGTATTTT.

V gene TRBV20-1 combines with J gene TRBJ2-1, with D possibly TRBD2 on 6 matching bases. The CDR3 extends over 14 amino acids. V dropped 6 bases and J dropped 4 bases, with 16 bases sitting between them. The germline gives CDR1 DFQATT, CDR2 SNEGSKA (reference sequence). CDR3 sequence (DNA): TGCAGTGCCATAAGACTAGGTACTTACAATGAGCAGTTCTTC. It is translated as CSAIRLGTYNEQFF.

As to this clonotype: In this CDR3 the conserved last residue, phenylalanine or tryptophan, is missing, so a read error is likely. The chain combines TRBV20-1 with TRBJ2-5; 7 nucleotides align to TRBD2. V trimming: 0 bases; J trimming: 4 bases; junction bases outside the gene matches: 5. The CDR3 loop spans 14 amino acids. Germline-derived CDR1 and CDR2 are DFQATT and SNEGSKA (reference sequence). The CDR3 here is CSARDPSGRETQYL. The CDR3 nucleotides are TGCAGTGCTAGAGATCCTAGCGGACGAGAGACCCAGTACCTC.

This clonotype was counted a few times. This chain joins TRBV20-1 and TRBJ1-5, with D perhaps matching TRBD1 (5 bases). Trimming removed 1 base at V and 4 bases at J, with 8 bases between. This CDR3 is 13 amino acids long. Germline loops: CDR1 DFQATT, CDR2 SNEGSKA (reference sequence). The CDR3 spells CSARGTLNQPQHF. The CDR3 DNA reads TGCAGTGCTAGAGGGACACTAAATCAGCCCCAGCATTTT.

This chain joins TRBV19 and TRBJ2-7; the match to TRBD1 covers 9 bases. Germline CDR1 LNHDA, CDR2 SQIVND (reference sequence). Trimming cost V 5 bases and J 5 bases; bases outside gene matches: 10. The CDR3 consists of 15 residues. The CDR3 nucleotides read TGTGCCAGTAGTGGGGCGTTCGGGACAGGGAACGAGCAGTACTTC. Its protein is CASSGAFGTGNEQYF.

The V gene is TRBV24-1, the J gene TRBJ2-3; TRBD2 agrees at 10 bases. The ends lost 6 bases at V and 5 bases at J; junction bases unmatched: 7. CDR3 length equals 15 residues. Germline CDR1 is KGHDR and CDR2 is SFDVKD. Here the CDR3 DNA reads TGTGCCACCAGTAAAAGCGGGAGGGCCGAAGATACGCAGTATTTT. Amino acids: CATSKSGRAEDTQYF.

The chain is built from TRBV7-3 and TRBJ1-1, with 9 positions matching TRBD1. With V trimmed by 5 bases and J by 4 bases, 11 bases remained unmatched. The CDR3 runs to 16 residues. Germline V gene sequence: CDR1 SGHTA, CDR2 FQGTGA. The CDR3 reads CASSILGQGSGTEAFF. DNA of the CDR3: TGTGCCAGCAGCATCCTTGGACAGGGGTCAGGCACTGAAGCTTTCTTT.

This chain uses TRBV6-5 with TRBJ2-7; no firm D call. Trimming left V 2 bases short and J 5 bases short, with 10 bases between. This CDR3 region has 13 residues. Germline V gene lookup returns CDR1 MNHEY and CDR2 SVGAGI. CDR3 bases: TGTGCCAGCAGTTACCGGGTTCGGGACGAGCAGTACTTC. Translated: CASSYRVRDEQYF.

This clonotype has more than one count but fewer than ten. The CDR3 nucleotides read TGTGCCAGCAGTGAAAATTGGGGTTGGGACAGGGCTACTTTCTTC. It codes for CASSENWGWDRATFF. The genes are TRBV6-1 and TRBJ2-1, with 9 bases aligning to TRBD1. The J segment lost 16 bases and the V segment lost 2 bases, leaving 15 bases of the junction unmatched. The V gene's germline CDR1 is MNHNS and CDR2 SASEGT. The CDR3 runs 15 residues.

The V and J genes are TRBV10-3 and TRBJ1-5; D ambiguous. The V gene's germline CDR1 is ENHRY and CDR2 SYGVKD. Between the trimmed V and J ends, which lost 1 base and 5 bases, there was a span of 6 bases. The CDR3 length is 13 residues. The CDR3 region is CAISEFTDQPQHF. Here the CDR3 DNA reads TGTGCCATCAGTGAGTTTACGGATCAGCCCCAGCATTTT.

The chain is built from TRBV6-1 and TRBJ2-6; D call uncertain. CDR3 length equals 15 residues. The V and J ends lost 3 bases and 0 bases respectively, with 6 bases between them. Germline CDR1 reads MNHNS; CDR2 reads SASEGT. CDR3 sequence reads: CASSEGVSGANVLTF. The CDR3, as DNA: TGTGCCAGCAGTGAGGGCGTCTCTGGGGCCAACGTCCTGACTTTC.

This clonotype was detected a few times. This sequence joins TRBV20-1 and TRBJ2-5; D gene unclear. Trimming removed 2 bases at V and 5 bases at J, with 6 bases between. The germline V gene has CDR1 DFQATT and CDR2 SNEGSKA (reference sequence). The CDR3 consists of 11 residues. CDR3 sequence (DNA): TGCAGTGCTAGAAGGGTGGAGACCCAGTACTTC. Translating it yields CSARRVETQYF.

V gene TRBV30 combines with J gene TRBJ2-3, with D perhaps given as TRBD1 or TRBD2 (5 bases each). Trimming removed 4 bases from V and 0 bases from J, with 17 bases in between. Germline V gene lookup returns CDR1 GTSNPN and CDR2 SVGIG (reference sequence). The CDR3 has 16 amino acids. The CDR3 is CAWIPGPILSTDTQYF. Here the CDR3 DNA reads TGTGCCTGGATACCGGGACCGATCCTGAGCACAGATACGCAGTATTTT.

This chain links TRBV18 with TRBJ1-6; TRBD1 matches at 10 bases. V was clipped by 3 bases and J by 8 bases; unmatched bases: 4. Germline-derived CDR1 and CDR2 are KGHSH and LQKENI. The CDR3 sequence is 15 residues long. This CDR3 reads CASSPSGQGDSPLHF. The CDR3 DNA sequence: TGTGCCAGCTCACCCTCCGGACAGGGGGATTCACCCCTCCACTTT.

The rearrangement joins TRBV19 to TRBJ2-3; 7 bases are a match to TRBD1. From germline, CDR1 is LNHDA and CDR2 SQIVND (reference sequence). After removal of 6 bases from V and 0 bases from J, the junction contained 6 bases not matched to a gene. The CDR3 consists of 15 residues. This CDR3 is CASRRQGSSTDTQYF. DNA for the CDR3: TGTGCCAGTAGACGACAGGGCAGTAGCACAGATACGCAGTATTTT. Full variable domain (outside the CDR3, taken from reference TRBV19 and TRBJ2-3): DGGITQSPKYLFRKEGQNVTLSCEQNLNHDAMYWYRQDPGQGLRLIYYSQIVNDFQKGDIAEGYSVSREKKESFPLTVTSAQKNPTAFYLCASRRQGSSTDTQYFGPGTRLTVL.

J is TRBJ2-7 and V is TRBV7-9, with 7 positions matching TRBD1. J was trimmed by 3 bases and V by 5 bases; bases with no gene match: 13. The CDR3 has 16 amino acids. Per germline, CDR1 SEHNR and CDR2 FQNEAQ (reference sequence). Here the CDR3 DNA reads TGTGCCAGCAGCCGAGGAGGCGGACAGGCACTCTACGAGCAGTACTTC. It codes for CASSRGGGQALYEQYF.

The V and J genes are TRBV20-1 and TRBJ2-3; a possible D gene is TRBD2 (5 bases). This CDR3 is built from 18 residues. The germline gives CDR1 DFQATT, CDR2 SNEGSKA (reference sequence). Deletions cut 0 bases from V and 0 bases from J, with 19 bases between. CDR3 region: CSARDLYGSGGSTDTQYF. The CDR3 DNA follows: TGCAGTGCTAGAGATCTTTATGGGAGCGGCGGGAGCACAGATACGCAGTATTTT.

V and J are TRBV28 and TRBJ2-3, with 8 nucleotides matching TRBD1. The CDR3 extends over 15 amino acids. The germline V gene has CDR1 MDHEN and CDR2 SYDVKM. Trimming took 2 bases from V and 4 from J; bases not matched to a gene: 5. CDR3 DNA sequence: TGTGCCAGCAGTTTACCCGGACAGGGTGCAGATACGCAGTATTTT. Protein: CASSLPGQGADTQYF.

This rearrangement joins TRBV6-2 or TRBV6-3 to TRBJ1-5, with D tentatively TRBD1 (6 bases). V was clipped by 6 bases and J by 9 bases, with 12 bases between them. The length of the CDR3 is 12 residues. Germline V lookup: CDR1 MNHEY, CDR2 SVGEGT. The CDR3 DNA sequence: TGTGCCAGCAGAACTACAGGGAGGCCCCAGCATTTT. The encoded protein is CASRTTGRPQHF.

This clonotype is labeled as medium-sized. The CDR3, as DNA: TGCAGTGCTAGAGATCTGGGACGCCGCACAGATACGCAGTATTTT. Protein product: CSARDLGRRTDTQYF. The J gene is TRBJ2-3, the V gene TRBV20-1; D may correspond to TRBD1 or TRBD2 (5 bases each). Per germline, CDR1 DFQATT and CDR2 SNEGSKA (reference sequence). V lost 0 bases and J 1 base, leaving 11 bases between the germline ends. The CDR3 length is 15 residues.